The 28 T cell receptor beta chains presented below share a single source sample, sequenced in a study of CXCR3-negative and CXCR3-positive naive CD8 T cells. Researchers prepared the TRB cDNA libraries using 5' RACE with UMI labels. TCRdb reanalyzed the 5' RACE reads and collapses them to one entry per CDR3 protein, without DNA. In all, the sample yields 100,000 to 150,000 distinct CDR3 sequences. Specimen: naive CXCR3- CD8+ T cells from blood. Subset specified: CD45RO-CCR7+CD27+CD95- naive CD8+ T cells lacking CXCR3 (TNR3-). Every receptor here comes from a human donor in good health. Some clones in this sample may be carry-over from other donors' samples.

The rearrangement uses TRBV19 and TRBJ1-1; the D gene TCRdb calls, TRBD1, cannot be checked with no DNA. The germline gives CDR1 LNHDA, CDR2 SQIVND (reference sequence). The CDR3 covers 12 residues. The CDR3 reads CASSGQNTEAFF.

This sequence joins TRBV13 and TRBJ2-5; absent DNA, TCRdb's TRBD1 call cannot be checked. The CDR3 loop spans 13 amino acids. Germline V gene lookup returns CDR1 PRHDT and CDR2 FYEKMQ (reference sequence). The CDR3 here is CASSHGTGETQYF.

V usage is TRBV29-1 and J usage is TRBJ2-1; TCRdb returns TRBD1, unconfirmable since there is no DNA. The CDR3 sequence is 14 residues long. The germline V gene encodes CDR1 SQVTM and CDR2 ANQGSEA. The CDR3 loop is CSVAGQDPLNEQFF.

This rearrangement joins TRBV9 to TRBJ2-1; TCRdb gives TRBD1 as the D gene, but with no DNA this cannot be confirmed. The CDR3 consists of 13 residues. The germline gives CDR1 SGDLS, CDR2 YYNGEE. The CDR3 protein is CASSAGLGPEQFF.

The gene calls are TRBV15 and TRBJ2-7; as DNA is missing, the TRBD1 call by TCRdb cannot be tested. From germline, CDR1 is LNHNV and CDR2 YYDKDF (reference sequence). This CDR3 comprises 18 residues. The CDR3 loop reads CATSREGLRTGGRYEQYF.

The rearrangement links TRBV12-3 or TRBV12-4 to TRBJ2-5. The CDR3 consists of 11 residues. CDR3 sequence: CASSLYETQYF.

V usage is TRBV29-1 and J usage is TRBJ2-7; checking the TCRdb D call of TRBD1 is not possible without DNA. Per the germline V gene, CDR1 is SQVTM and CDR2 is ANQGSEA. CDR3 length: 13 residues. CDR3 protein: CSVEEGSGVEQYF.

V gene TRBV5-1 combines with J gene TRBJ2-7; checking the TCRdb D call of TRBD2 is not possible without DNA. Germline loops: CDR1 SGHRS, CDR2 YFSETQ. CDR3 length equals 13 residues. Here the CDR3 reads CASSSTRRYEQYF.

The CDR3: CASSQDSGNTIYF. V gene TRBV4-2 combines with J gene TRBJ1-3. There are 13 residues in the CDR3. Looked up from germline, CDR1 is LGHNA and CDR2 is YNFKEQ.

Here the CDR3 reads CATRDGLNTEAFF. V and J are TRBV24-1 and TRBJ1-1; checking the TCRdb D call of TRBD1 is not possible without DNA. Germline V gene data show CDR1 as KGHDR and CDR2 as SFDVKD. This CDR3 has 13 residues.

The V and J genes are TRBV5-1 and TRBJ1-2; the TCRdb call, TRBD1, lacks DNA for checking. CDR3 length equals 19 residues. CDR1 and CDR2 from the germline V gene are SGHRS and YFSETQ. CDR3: CASSLAYRGTGGQGDGYTF.

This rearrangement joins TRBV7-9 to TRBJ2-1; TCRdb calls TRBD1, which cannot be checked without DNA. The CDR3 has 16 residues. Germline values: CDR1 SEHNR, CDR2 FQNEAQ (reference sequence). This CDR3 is CASSRTATWSYNEQFF.

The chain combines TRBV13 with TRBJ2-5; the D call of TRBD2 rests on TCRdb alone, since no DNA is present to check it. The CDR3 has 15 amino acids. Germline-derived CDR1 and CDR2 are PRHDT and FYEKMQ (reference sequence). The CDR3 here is CASSPGTANQETQYF.

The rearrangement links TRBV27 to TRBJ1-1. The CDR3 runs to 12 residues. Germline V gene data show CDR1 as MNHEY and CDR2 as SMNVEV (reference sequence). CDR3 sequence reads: CASSGGRVEAFF.

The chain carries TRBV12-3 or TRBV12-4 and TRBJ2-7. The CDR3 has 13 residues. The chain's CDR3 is CASRPGISYEQYF.

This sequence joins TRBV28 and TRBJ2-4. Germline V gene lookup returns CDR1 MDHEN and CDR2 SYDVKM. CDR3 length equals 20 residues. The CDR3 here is CASSLSLTPAVTIAKNIQYF.

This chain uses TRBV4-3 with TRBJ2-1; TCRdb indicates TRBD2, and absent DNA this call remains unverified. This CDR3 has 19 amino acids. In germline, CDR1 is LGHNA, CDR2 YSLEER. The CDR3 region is CASSQGGASGEITYNEQFF.

The CDR3: CASSLEGTSGIFYEQYF. The chain is built from TRBV5-1 and TRBJ2-7; without DNA, the TCRdb call of TRBD2 cannot be checked. CDR1 is SGHRS and CDR2 is YFSETQ in the germline V gene. The CDR3 sequence is 17 residues long.

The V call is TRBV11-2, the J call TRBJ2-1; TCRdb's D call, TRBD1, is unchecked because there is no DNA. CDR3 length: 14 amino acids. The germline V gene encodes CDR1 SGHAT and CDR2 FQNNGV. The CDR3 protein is CASSLAVGSHEQFF. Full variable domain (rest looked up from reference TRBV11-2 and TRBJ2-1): EAGVAQSPRYKIIEKRQSVAFWCNPISGHATLYWYQQILGQGPKLLIQFQNNGVVDDSQLPKDRFSAERLKGVDSTLKIQPAKLEDSAVYLCASSLAVGSHEQFFGPGTRLTVL.

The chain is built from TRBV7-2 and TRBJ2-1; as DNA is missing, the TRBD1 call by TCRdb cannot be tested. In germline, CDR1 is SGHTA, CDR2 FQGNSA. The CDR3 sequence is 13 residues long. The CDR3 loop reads CASSLTSAPEQFF.

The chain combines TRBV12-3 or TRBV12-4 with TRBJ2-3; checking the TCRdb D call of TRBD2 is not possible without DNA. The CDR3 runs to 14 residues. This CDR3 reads CASFRAGVTDTQYF.

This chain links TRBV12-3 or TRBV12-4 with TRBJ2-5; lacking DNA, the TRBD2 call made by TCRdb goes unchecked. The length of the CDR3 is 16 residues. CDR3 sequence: CASRGLAGGQQETQYF.

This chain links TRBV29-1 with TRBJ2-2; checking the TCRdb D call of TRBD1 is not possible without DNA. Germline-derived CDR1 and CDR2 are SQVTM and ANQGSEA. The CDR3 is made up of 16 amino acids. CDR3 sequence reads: CSVEVAGGLGTGELFF.

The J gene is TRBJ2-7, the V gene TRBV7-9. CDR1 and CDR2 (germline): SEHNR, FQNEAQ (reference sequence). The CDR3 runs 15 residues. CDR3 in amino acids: CASSPKTGRAYEQYF.

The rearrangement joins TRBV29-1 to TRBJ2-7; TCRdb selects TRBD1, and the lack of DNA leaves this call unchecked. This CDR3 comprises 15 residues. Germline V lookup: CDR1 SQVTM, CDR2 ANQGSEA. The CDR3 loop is CSVVTGDRRFYEQYF.

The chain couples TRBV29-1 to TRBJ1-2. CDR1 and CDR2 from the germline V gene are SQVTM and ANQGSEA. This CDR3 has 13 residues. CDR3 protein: CSVEGGVHYGYTF.

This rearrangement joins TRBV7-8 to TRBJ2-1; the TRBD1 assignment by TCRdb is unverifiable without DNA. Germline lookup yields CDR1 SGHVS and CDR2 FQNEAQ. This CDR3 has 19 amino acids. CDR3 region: CASSLGGQGEWGPYNEQFF.

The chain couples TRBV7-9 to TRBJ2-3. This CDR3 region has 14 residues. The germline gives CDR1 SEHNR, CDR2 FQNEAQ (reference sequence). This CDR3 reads CASSPHDGTDTQYF.